Shown below are 32 T cell receptor beta chains from a single sample sequenced in a study of blood T cell repertoires in COVID-19. The protocol was immunoSEQ multiplex PCR, while the TCRdb copy is restricted to in-frame clones and leaves out a portion. The profile shows a few hundred thousand clones, approximately 82% of them singletons. The source material was PBMCs or T cells enriched from blood (not recorded which). Receptors were obtained from a man aged 40-49 years who had recovered from COVID-19.

In DNA form, the CDR3 reads TGTGCCAGCAGCCCGGGGACTAGCGGGCTACAGCAAGAGACCCAGTACTTC. Translating gives CASSPGTSGLQQETQYF. The chain couples TRBV7-9 to TRBJ2-5, with 12 bases aligning to TRBD2. The CDR3 has 17 amino acids. The junction had 9 bases not matched to a gene; V was cut back by 5 bases and J by 2 bases. Germline values: CDR1 SEHNR, CDR2 FQNEAQ (reference sequence).

The chain uses TRBV7-2 and TRBJ2-2, with TRBD1 identical over 7 bases. The length of the CDR3 is 14 residues. Germline CDR1 reads SGHTA; CDR2 reads FQGNSA. The V segment lost 5 bases and the J segment 7 bases; nucleotides outside the gene matches: 7. The DNA of the CDR3 is TGTGCCAGCAGCACTGACAGGGTACACGGGGAGCTGTTTTTT. This translates into CASSTDRVHGELFF.

This rearrangement joins TRBV12-3 or TRBV12-4 to TRBJ1-2, with D tentatively TRBD1 (5 bases). Trimming shortened V by 2 bases and J by 4 bases, and 8 bases separated the two germline ends. The CDR3 is 13 amino acids. CDR3 DNA sequence: TGTGCCAGCAGTTTATTACAGGTCTATGGCTACACCTTC. This translates into CASSLLQVYGYTF.

This clone was seen a handful of times. The chain links TRBV13 to TRBJ1-2; 9 positions match TRBD1. Per germline, CDR1 PRHDT and CDR2 FYEKMQ (reference sequence). The CDR3 runs 13 residues. V was clipped by 5 bases and J by 6 bases; unmatched bases: 4. The CDR3 region has the DNA TGTGCCAGCAGCCGGGACAGGGCGGATGGCTACACCTTC. It yields the protein CASSRDRADGYTF.

The rearrangement joins TRBV28 to TRBJ2-3, with 8 nucleotides matching TRBD2. V lost 6 bases, J lost 3 bases, and 8 bases stayed unmatched. The CDR3 covers 15 residues. Germline V gene data show CDR1 as MDHEN and CDR2 as SYDVKM. The CDR3 sequence is CASSPGLGVTDTQYF. CDR3 nucleotide sequence: TGTGCCAGCAGCCCGGGACTAGGTGTGACAGATACGCAGTATTTT.

The V and J genes are TRBV11-2 and TRBJ2-1, with 11 bases lining up with TRBD2. Germline loops: CDR1 SGHAT, CDR2 FQNNGV. CDR3 length: 16 amino acids. With 6 bases clipped from V and 2 bases from J, the junction kept 6 bases outside the gene matches. The CDR3 loop is CASRPPSGGTYNEQFF. CDR3 nucleotides: TGTGCCAGCAGGCCTCCTAGCGGGGGGACCTACAATGAGCAGTTCTTC.

The chain carries TRBV5-1 and TRBJ1-1; 8 bases are a match to TRBD1. V shed 5 bases and J 0 bases; nucleotides not matched to a gene: 9. This CDR3 is built from 16 residues. Germline lookup yields CDR1 SGHRS and CDR2 YFSETQ. CDR3 amino acids: CASSSVTGGLNTEAFF. The CDR3 nucleotides read TGCGCCAGCAGTTCCGTTACAGGGGGTTTGAACACTGAAGCTTTCTTT.

The rearrangement links TRBV7-8 to TRBJ1-2; tentative D call: TRBD1 (6 bases). The CDR3 has 13 amino acids. Trimming removed 4 bases from V and 2 bases from J, with 8 bases in between. Germline CDR1 SGHVS, CDR2 FQNEAQ. In DNA form, the CDR3 reads TGTGCCAGCAGCTCAGGACAGAACTATGGCTACACCTTC. This gives the protein CASSSGQNYGYTF.

About this clone itself: Other DNA sequences in this sample translate to the same CDR3. The chain carries TRBV5-1 and TRBJ2-7; a weak D match, TRBD1 (6 bases). The V and J ends lost 4 bases and 0 bases respectively, with 11 bases between them. Germline values: CDR1 SGHRS, CDR2 YFSETQ. This CDR3 spans 14 amino acids. CDR3 loop: CASSLQGTSYEQYF. The DNA of the CDR3 is TGCGCCAGCAGCCTTCAGGGGACCTCCTACGAGCAGTACTTC.

The chain uses TRBV6-2 or TRBV6-3 and TRBJ1-1; unclear D gene. The V gene's germline CDR1 is MNHEY and CDR2 SVGEGT. The CDR3 is 15 amino acids. Trimming shortened V by 0 bases and J by 2 bases, and 10 bases separated the two germline ends. The CDR3 DNA reads TGTGCCAGCAGTTACTCGAGGCTGTACAACACTGAAGCTTTCTTT. As protein: CASSYSRLYNTEAFF.

The chain combines TRBV9 with TRBJ2-2, with 7 nucleotides matching TRBD1. This CDR3 has 14 residues. The J segment lost 6 bases and the V segment lost 3 bases, leaving 5 bases of the junction unmatched. Germline CDR1 SGDLS, CDR2 YYNGEE. DNA of the CDR3: TGTGCCAGCAGCGCGGACAGGCGGCCCGGGGAGCTGTTTTTT. It is translated as CASSADRRPGELFF.

The rearrangement links TRBV5-4 to TRBJ1-1; a weak D match, TRBD1 (5 bases). Germline CDR1 is SGHNT and CDR2 is YYREEE (reference sequence). The CDR3 spans 14 residues. Deletions cut 3 bases from V and 3 bases from J, with 12 bases between. CDR3 coding DNA: TGTGCCAGCAGCTCCCGGGGGACGGACACTGAAGCTTTCTTT. Its translation: CASSSRGTDTEAFF.

The V call is TRBV4-3, the J call TRBJ2-5; the match to TRBD1 covers 8 bases. The length of the CDR3 is 14 residues. Trimming removed 4 bases from V and 4 bases from J; junction bases left unmatched: 5. CDR1 and CDR2 from the germline V gene are LGHNA and YSLEER. CDR3 nucleotide sequence: TGCGCCAGCAGCCCCAGGGGGCCGGGAGAGACCCAGTACTTC. Its protein product is CASSPRGPGETQYF.

The chain carries TRBV2 and TRBJ2-6; no reliable D call. The CDR3 length is 14 residues. V was pared by 0 bases and J by 4 bases, with 4 bases between. Germline-derived CDR1 and CDR2 are SNHLY and FYNNEI. CDR3 bases: TGTGCCAGCAGTGAAGCGCGGGGGGCCAACGTCCTGACTTTC. Amino acid sequence: CASSEARGANVLTF.

This chain joins TRBV9 and TRBJ2-3; 12 bases fit TRBD2. Germline CDR1 and CDR2: SGDLS and YYNGEE. The ends lost 3 bases at V and 4 bases at J; junction bases unmatched: 9. The CDR3 consists of 17 residues. The CDR3 DNA sequence: TGTGCCAGCAGCGCCCGACTAGCGGGAGTCCTCTCAGATACGCAGTATTTT. This gives the protein CASSARLAGVLSDTQYF.

The chain carries TRBV7-3 and TRBJ2-3; TRBD1 might be the D (6 bases). CDR3 length: 14 amino acids. In germline, CDR1 is SGHTA, CDR2 FQGTGA. V was clipped by 4 bases and J by 4 bases, with 12 bases between them. The DNA for the CDR3 is TGTGCCAGCAGCTCAGGCGCAGGGGCAGATACGCAGTATTTT. It translates to CASSSGAGADTQYF.

The chain recombines TRBV27 with TRBJ1-6, with 11 bases matching TRBD1. The CDR3 runs to 14 residues. The germline gives CDR1 MNHEY, CDR2 SMNVEV (reference sequence). The V and J ends lost 4 bases and 11 bases, in that order; junction bases with no gene match: 4. The CDR3 DNA reads as TGTGCCAGCAGTTGGGACAGGGGGGAGGCACCCCTCCACTTT. It specifies CASSWDRGEAPLHF.

This chain uses TRBV28 with TRBJ2-6; no definite D call. Trimming took 2 bases from V and 0 from J, leaving 5 bases between them. The CDR3 runs 15 residues. Germline assignment: CDR1 MDHEN and CDR2 SYDVKM. Written as DNA, the CDR3 is TGTGCCAGCAGTTTACACAGCTCTGGGGCCAACGTCCTGACTTTC. The encoded protein is CASSLHSSGANVLTF. Full variable domain (outside the CDR3, taken from reference TRBV28 and TRBJ2-6): DVKVTQSSRYLVKRTGEKVFLECVQDMDHENMFWYRQDPGLGLRLIYFSYDVKMKEKGDIPEGYSVSREKKERFSLILESASTNQTSMYLCASSLHSSGANVLTFGAGSRLTVL.

The chain is built from TRBV5-1 and TRBJ2-5; 11 bases map to TRBD2. Trimming took 3 bases from V and 4 from J; bases not matched to a gene: 2. The CDR3 runs 14 residues. Germline V gene lookup returns CDR1 SGHRS and CDR2 YFSETQ. The CDR3 nucleotides are TGCGCCAGCAGCTCAGGGACTAGCGGAGAGACCCAGTACTTC. Translated, it gives CASSSGTSGETQYF.

This CDR3 reads CASSPGQRGNQPQHF. The CDR3 bases are TGTGCCAGCAGTCCGGGACAAAGAGGCAATCAGCCCCAGCATTTT. J is TRBJ1-5 and V is TRBV2; possibly TRBD1 for D (6 bases). Germline CDR1 SNHLY, CDR2 FYNNEI. Trimming pared 5 bases from V and 2 bases from J, leaving 13 bases between. The length of the CDR3 is 15 residues.

The chain joins TRBV12-3 or TRBV12-4 to TRBJ1-2; D may be TRBD1 (5 bases). The CDR3 contains 13 residues. With 6 bases removed from V and 2 bases from J, the gap between germline ends came to 10 bases. The CDR3 DNA reads TGTGCCAGCAGAAAGACAGCCAACTATGGCTACACCTTC. This encodes CASRKTANYGYTF.

The count of this clone is one. The chain has TRBV6-1 and TRBJ1-2; D perhaps matches TRBD1 (5 bases). The germline V and J ends were trimmed by 2 bases and 7 bases, with 11 bases remaining between them. The CDR3 is 13 amino acids. Germline V gene sequence: CDR1 MNHNS, CDR2 SASEGT. The CDR3 reads CASSEPGRGGYTF. The CDR3 nucleotides read TGTGCCAGCAGTGAACCCGGGAGGGGTGGCTACACCTTC.

The chain is built from TRBV10-1 and TRBJ2-7; D unclear. There are 14 residues in the CDR3. CDR1 is WNHNN and CDR2 is SYGVQD in the germline V gene (reference sequence). The V end was cut by 4 bases, the J end by 2 bases, with 12 bases between. In nucleotides, the CDR3 is TGCGCCAGCAGTGCCCCCCTACCTCCCTACGAGCAGTACTTC. This encodes CASSAPLPPYEQYF.

This clone was found many times. J is TRBJ1-2 and V is TRBV5-4; weak D call: TRBD1 (6 bases). The CDR3 is 14 amino acids. V lost 1 base to trimming and J lost 4 bases, with 11 bases between them. Germline lookup yields CDR1 SGHNT and CDR2 YYREEE (reference sequence). Written as DNA, the CDR3 is TGTGCCAGCAGCTTGTCGGGGGGCGCCTATGGCTACACCTTC. This translates into CASSLSGGAYGYTF.

The V call is TRBV11-1, the J call TRBJ2-1; 8 bases line up with TRBD2. The CDR3 spans 15 residues. CDR1 SGHAT and CDR2 FQDESV come from the germline V gene (reference sequence). V was clipped by 5 bases and J by 4 bases; unmatched bases: 7. For the CDR3, the DNA is TGTGCCAGCAGCCTAAGCGGGGGATCATACAATGAGCAGTTCTTC. Translating gives CASSLSGGSYNEQFF. The complete variable domain, with remaining parts taken from reference TRBV11-1 and TRBJ2-1, reads EAEVAQSPRYKITEKSQAVAFWCDPISGHATLYWYRQILGQGPELLVQFQDESVVDDSQLPKDRFSAERLKGVDSTLKIQPAELGDSAMYLCASSLSGGSYNEQFFGPGTRLTVL.

This clone came up a few times. CDR3 in amino acids: CASSEVAGGAVRNYGYTF. Here the CDR3 DNA reads TGTGCCAGCAGTGAAGTTGCAGGGGGCGCAGTGCGAAACTATGGCTACACCTTC. The chain employs TRBV6-1 and TRBJ1-2, with TRBD1 matching 8 bases. Trimming cost V 1 base and J 2 bases; bases outside gene matches: 12. The CDR3 sequence is 18 residues long. Looked up from germline, CDR1 is MNHNS and CDR2 is SASEGT.

The chain is built from TRBV3-1 (or the pseudogene TRBV3-2) and TRBJ2-2; maybe TRBD1 (6 bases). CDR1 is LGHDT and CDR2 is YNNKEL in the germline V gene (reference sequence). CDR3 length equals 17 residues. Trimming left V 4 bases short and J 0 bases short, with 15 bases between. The CDR3 DNA is TGTGCCAGCAGCCCCCACCGGACAGCGGCGAACACCGGGGAGCTGTTTTTT. The encoded protein is CASSPHRTAANTGELFF.

V gene TRBV18 combines with J gene TRBJ2-3; TRBD1 might be the D (6 bases). CDR1 is KGHSH, CDR2 LQKENI, per germline. The CDR3 covers 13 residues. Trimming took off 1 base at V and 6 bases at J, with 8 bases between the two ends. The CDR3 nucleotides are TGTGCCAGCTCACCACAGGGGGATGATACGCAGTATTTT. Encoded protein: CASSPQGDDTQYF.

The gene calls are TRBV4-2 and TRBJ1-3, with D possibly TRBD1 on 6 matching bases. The CDR3 totals 16 residues. V gave up 3 bases and J gave up 7 bases, with 19 bases separating them. Germline CDR1 and CDR2: LGHNA and YNFKEQ. The CDR3 loop reads CASSQRPTGIGNTIYF. CDR3 nucleotides: TGTGCCAGCAGCCAGCGACCTACAGGGATCGGTAACACCATATATTTT.

The gene calls are TRBV5-1 and TRBJ1-3, with unresolved D. The germline CDR1 and CDR2 sequences are SGHRS and YFSETQ. Trimming removed 0 bases from V and 0 bases from J, with 10 bases in between. CDR3 length equals 16 residues. DNA for the CDR3: TGCGCCAGCAGCTTGGGGGGAGCAAACTCTGGAAACACCATATATTTT. Translating it yields CASSLGGANSGNTIYF.

The rearrangement links TRBV7-2 to TRBJ1-2, with 7 bases that match TRBD1. The CDR3 spans 12 residues. Germline V gene sequence: CDR1 SGHTA, CDR2 FQGNSA. Trimming removed 5 bases from V and 6 bases from J; junction bases left unmatched: 3. The DNA of the CDR3 is TGTGCCAGCAGCCCGCAGGGGGATGGCTACACCTTC. Protein sequence: CASSPQGDGYTF.

This clone was observed a single time. V is TRBV10-3 and J is TRBJ2-7, with 11 positions matching TRBD1. This CDR3 has 15 residues. Germline CDR1 and CDR2: ENHRY and SYGVKD. Unmatched junction bases numbered 4, after V lost 2 bases and J lost 4 bases. The CDR3 DNA reads as TGTGCCATCAGTGAGACGGACAGGGGGCCGTACGAGCAGTACTTC. Its protein is CAISETDRGPYEQYF.